These 11 T cell receptor beta chains came from one sample sequenced in a study of type 1 regulatory T cells. TCRdb passed the reads through MiXCR, listing each CDR3 protein once. Of over 90,000 distinct CDR3 sequences in the sample, 30% to 35% were seen once. The specimen sequenced was CD4+ T cells, either the whole sample or a sorted fraction (not recorded which). The receptors were gathered from a human donor in good health.

This clonotype was found a few times. This CDR3 is CASSLALGAGEAYEQYF. The CDR3 coding sequence is TGTGCCAGCAGCTTAGCCCTTGGGGCGGGAGAAGCCTACGAGCAGTACTTC. The rearrangement uses TRBV7-8 and TRBJ2-7; 7 bases align to TRBD2. The CDR3 sequence is 17 residues long. Trimming removed 0 bases from V and 2 bases from J; junction bases left unmatched: 10. Per the germline V gene, CDR1 is SGHVS and CDR2 is FQNEAQ.

The genes are TRBV7-2 and TRBJ1-1; D is unclear. This CDR3 comprises 15 residues. Germline assignment: CDR1 SGHTA and CDR2 FQGNSA. Between the trimmed V and J ends, which lost 1 base and 4 bases, there was a span of 13 bases. The CDR3 DNA reads as TGTGCCAGCAGCTTAGTCCCCACCCCGGGCACTGAAGCTTTCTTT. It encodes CASSLVPTPGTEAFF.

The J gene is TRBJ2-1, the V gene TRBV11-2; 10 bases align to TRBD2. The CDR3 loop spans 16 amino acids. The germline V gene encodes CDR1 SGHAT and CDR2 FQNNGV. The junction had 13 bases not matched to a gene; V was cut back by 6 bases and J by 8 bases. CDR3 sequence reads: CASRSLSSGSHDEQFF. The CDR3 DNA follows: TGTGCCAGCAGGTCTCTTTCTAGCGGGAGTCACGATGAGCAGTTCTTC.

The V and J genes are TRBV7-2 and TRBJ1-1; D might be TRBD1 (6 bases). Per germline, CDR1 SGHTA and CDR2 FQGNSA. Trimming took 2 bases from V and 5 from J, leaving 15 bases between them. CDR3 length: 15 residues. As DNA, the CDR3 is TGTGCCAGCAGCTTATACCTCTCTCAGGGGACTGAAGCTTTCTTT. This encodes CASSLYLSQGTEAFF.

This clonotype was picked up a small number of times. The V gene is TRBV11-2, the J gene TRBJ2-7, with D possibly TRBD1 on 6 matching bases. The ends were cut back, 3 bases at V and 0 bases at J, with 18 bases in the middle. CDR1 is SGHAT, CDR2 FQNNGV, per germline. The CDR3 consists of 17 residues. The CDR3, as DNA: TGTGCCAGCAGCTTGGGACGCAGGGGCCCCCTCTCCTACGAGCAGTACTTC. Translation gives CASSLGRRGPLSYEQYF.

In its sample, this clonotype was seen a few times. This rearrangement joins TRBV5-1 to TRBJ2-5, with a tentative D call TRBD1 (6 bases). The CDR3 has 14 amino acids. V lost 2 bases to trimming and J lost 5 bases, with 13 bases between them. The V gene's germline CDR1 is SGHRS and CDR2 YFSETQ. In DNA form, the CDR3 reads TGCGCCAGCAGCTTCTCAGGGCAGGGGGAGACCCAGTACTTC. This translates into CASSFSGQGETQYF.

This clonotype appeared a few times. CDR3 sequence reads: CASSLDVNNSPLHF. The DNA of the CDR3 is TGCGCCAGCAGCTTGGATGTGAATAATTCACCCCTCCACTTT. The genes are TRBV5-1 and TRBJ1-6; D ambiguous. Germline V gives CDR1 SGHRS, CDR2 YFSETQ. Deletions cut 0 bases from V and 5 bases from J, with 6 bases between. This CDR3 comprises 14 residues. Using reference TRBV5-1 and TRBJ1-6 for the parts outside the CDR3, the full variable domain is KAGVTQTPRYLIKTRGQQVTLSCSPISGHRSVSWYQQTPGQGLQFLFEYFSETQRNKGNFPGRFSGRQFSNSRSEMNVSTLELGDSALYLCASSLDVNNSPLHFGNGTRLTVT.

This clonotype occurred a few times. The chain links TRBV5-5 to TRBJ1-5; 9 bases are a match to TRBD1. J was trimmed by 9 bases and V by 0 bases; bases with no gene match: 1. The CDR3 is made up of 13 amino acids. Germline V gene sequence: CDR1 SGHKS, CDR2 YYEKEE (reference sequence). CDR3: CASSLGGQGPQHF. The CDR3, as DNA: TGTGCCAGCAGCTTGGGGGGACAGGGGCCCCAGCATTTT.

This clonotype was seen more than once but under ten times. The gene calls are TRBV15 and TRBJ2-5; a weak D match, TRBD2 (5 bases). CDR1 is LNHNV, CDR2 YYDKDF, per germline (reference sequence). Trimming took off 8 bases at V and 0 bases at J, with 13 bases between the two ends. The CDR3 contains 14 residues. The CDR3 loop reads CATGSGGNQETQYF. The CDR3, as DNA: TGTGCCACCGGGAGCGGCGGAAACCAAGAGACCCAGTACTTC.

The J gene is TRBJ2-6, the V gene TRBV6-1; weak D call: TRBD2 (6 bases). V was pared by 6 bases and J by 1 base, with 16 bases between. In germline, CDR1 is MNHNS, CDR2 SASEGT. The CDR3 has 17 amino acids. The CDR3 sequence: CASSQRRGTSGANVLTF. The CDR3 DNA reads TGTGCCAGCAGCCAAAGGCGGGGAACGTCTGGGGCCAACGTCCTGACTTTC.

The rearrangement uses TRBV6-6 and TRBJ2-3, with 8 bases that match TRBD1. This CDR3 is 13 amino acids long. Looked up from germline, CDR1 is MNHNY and CDR2 is SVGAGI (reference sequence). The V segment lost 2 bases and the J segment 10 bases; nucleotides outside the gene matches: 5. CDR3 coding DNA: TGTGCCAGCAGTTACACGGACAGGGATGCGCAGTATTTT. This gives the protein CASSYTDRDAQYF.